This TCR beta chain was sequenced during a study of cytomegalovirus exposure and HLA in healthy donors. This PCR relied on a set of 60 Vbeta primers and 13 Jbeta primers. Only in-frame clones appear in the TCRdb table, and some are missing; sequencing was by immunoSEQ multiplex PCR. The sample shows 150,000 or so clones, and around 1.4% sits with its ten largest clones. This TCR derives from a woman aged 60 to 75 in good health and CMV-seronegative. Source material: PBMCs.

DNA for the CDR3: TGCGCCAGCAGCTTGGCCGTAAAGGGCCAGGGGGTTACTGAAGCTTTCTTT. Amino acid sequence: CASSLAVKGQGVTEAFF. V and J are TRBV5-1 and TRBJ1-1, with 7 nucleotides matching TRBD1. Losses at the gene ends were 0 bases for V and 5 bases for J; bases not matched to a gene: 13. CDR1 and CDR2 (germline): SGHRS, YFSETQ. The CDR3 extends over 17 amino acids.